The sequence of this TCR beta chain was determined in a study of cytomegalovirus exposure and HLA in healthy donors (dated by TCRdb to the late 2010s). The study in broad terms: An earlier analysis of about 560 of the donors reported about 300 Gb of sequence data and roughly 120 million unique TCR beta sequences obtained from about 180 million T cells. An early release covering roughly 600 HLA-typed donors comprised roughly 300 gigabases of sequencing data and 85 million to 100 million unique TCR sequences. Among the 398 genotyped donors, around 81% belonged to the genetic ancestry cluster associated with self-reported Caucasian donors. The aim of the study was to test whether cataloging public T cell receptors could identify signatures of past pathogen exposure. The study profiled the T cell repertoires of some 610 subjects by immunosequencing and related them to cytomegalovirus serostatus. Besides the first cohort of approximately 710 subjects, a separate validation cohort made up of roughly 130 different subjects was used. To predict cytomegalovirus infection status, the study brought together high-throughput TCR immunosequencing, statistical association of individual TCRs with disease status, and machine learning. To study patterns of TCR occurrence, a later analysis re-analyzed previously published TCR beta repertoires from hundreds of donors and added high-resolution HLA genotyping. In the later analysis, no new phenotypic data were used to find candidate immune exposures; instead, reliance was placed on TCR beta sequences and their occurrence across donors. An earlier analysis of approximately 580 of the donors used high-throughput TCR beta sequencing to judge whether each TCR beta V gene segment behaved as functional or pseudogenic. Donor age, sex, ethnicity and CMV serostatus were compiled alongside the repertoire data. Genome-wide SNP genotypes for about 65% of the 666 donors were used in a later genetic analysis, which treated that subset as a discovery cohort. Every discovery cohort repertoire had been produced on one sequencing platform. Both class I and class II loci were covered by HLA typing, at four-digit resolution. The number of donors typed differed by locus, with roughly 629-640 for A, B, C, DRB1 and DQB1, roughly 520 for DQA1, under 610 for DPA1, and some 450 for DPB1. Because of strong linkage in the cohort, roughly five DR-DQ haplotypes were treated as single units for association and clustering. Among about 410 genotyped donors of the cohort, an average of about 220,000 unique TCR beta nucleotide sequences was sequenced per donor, of which approximately 18% were non-productive.

Study-wide conclusions, independent of this receptor: Broadly in line with IMGT annotations, most TCR beta V segments showed up in productive rearrangements about 87% or about 30% of the time in an earlier analysis of 587 of the donors. When HLA alleles, especially DR and DQ, strongly co-occurred, attributing TCR associations to individual alleles was difficult. A later analysis found that HLA-associated TCR beta chains were more clonally expanded and had lower generation probabilities than equally common non-associated chains. A total of about 150 TCR beta chains were listed by the study as associated with cytomegalovirus. A further reported finding was that TCR beta sequences accurately predicted the HLA-A and HLA-B alleles for most subjects in the first cohort. In this cohort, only TCR beta chains were sequenced, and detectable features were limited by the absence of alpha or paired-chain data. Some IMGT-functional V segments, including TRBV6-2 and TRBV6-3, could not be told apart with the 87-base-pair reads, so those segments were excluded. According to a later analysis, parvovirus B19, influenza, CMV and Epstein-Barr virus appeared linked to several top co-occurrence clusters. A cluster of highly shared sequence variants was judged likely to represent a technical artifact of the sequencing pipeline. According to a later analysis, most CMV-associated TCR beta chains appeared to be HLA-restricted, and the HLA associations seemed to be driven largely by CMV exposure. The only immune exposure information available for the cohort was CMV serostatus. A later genetic analysis reported fewer N-insertions in productive TCRs among donors in an Asian-associated ancestry cluster than the roughly 700-donor mean. In a later analysis, more than 15,000 TCR beta sequences were associated with specific HLA alleles at a false discovery rate of 0.05. Most TCR sequences were seen in very few donors, while some public TCRs were found in many individuals. The earlier analysis of approximately 590 of the donors excluded approximately 15 rarely observed V segments, including chromosome 9 orphons, because counts were too low. In a later genetic analysis, a missense DCLRE1C variant was associated with V-gene and J-gene trimming of TCR beta chains, and the association was replicated in an independent cohort. The authors suggested that the approach could potentially be extended to other disease states and immunological phenotypes. Because HLA typing was missing for some donors at each locus, association tests included only the typed subset. Three of the identified cytomegalovirus-associated TCR beta chains were confirmed in vitro to be specific for cytomegalovirus antigens. Cytomegalovirus status was reported to be diagnosed by the classifier with high specificity and sensitivity in both the original and validation cohorts. In a later analysis, the rate of TCR association differed among HLA loci, with DRB1 alleles having the most associated TCRs and HLA-C alleles having the fewest. Roughly uniform sequencing depth across donors was assumed in presence/absence analyses, although this assumption may not hold. Correlated functional status among segregating V segments might be attributable to linkage disequilibrium, but an unknown experimental factor could not be ruled out.

Library generation was performed with the immunoSEQ multiplex PCR assay. A mixture of 60 forward primers for TCR Vbeta segments and 13 reverse primers for TCR Jbeta segments was used in the multiplex PCR. The CDR3 region of rearranged TCR beta genes was amplified from genomic DNA by a multiplex PCR assay. The Illumina HiSeq System was used to sequence the amplified TCR beta libraries as 87-base-pair reads. The study's processing was this. A later analysis tallied 75 million to 95 million unique TCR beta chains across the 600 to 700 repertoires, and some 10 million of those chains were shared by two or more donors. Raw reads were error-corrected and collapsed into unique sequences with a nearest-neighbor algorithm that merged closely related sequences to remove PCR and sequencing errors. V, D and J gene segments were assigned by aligning CDR3 sequences to IMGT reference sequences. Each retained sequence needed at least a six-nucleotide match to both a V gene segment and a J gene segment. A rearrangement counted as productive if the CDR3 had no stop codons and remained in frame with V and J, and every other rearrangement counted as non-productive. CDR3 was defined according to IMGT convention as the region running from the second conserved V-encoded cysteine to the conserved J-encoded phenylalanine. The earlier analysis of approximately 500 of the donors excluded sequences that lacked an unambiguous match to a single V gene segment. An earlier analysis of a few hundred of the donors classified V segments as functional when productive rearrangements were above 56.7% and as segregating when the standard deviation between donors was above 5%. To diagnose cytomegalovirus status from the catalog of TCR beta chain sequences, a statistical classification framework was built. In a later analysis, TCR nucleotide sequences were compared against IMGT/GENE-DB human TR gene sequences so that V and J genes could be assigned. In a later analysis, CDR3 sequences and most-parsimonious VDJ recombination scenarios were assigned using the TCRdist pipeline. In a later analysis, each TCR beta chain was defined by its CDR3 amino acid sequence together with its V-gene family, and reads lacking a unique V-gene family were excluded. To address suspected cross-contamination and a sequencing artifact, a later analysis removed a few hundred highly shared, low-generation-probability nucleotide sequences. In a later analysis, a clonal expansion index was calculated for each public chain from normalized within-repertoire ranks of inferred template counts. Generation probabilities in a later analysis came from a VDJ recombination model fitted to out-of-frame rearrangements, and those results were checked against IGoR. A later analysis scored TCR-TCR, TCR-HLA and TCR-CMV co-occurrence with hypergeometric tests, applying a repertoire-size bias correction to TCR pairs. To estimate false discovery rates, a later analysis permuted the HLA or CMV assignments 20 times. In a later analysis, co-occurring TCRs were grouped with DBSCAN, and TCRdist sequence similarity was added when clustering was performed within HLA-allele-positive subsets. Repertoires with fewer than 30,000 or more than 120,000 public chains were left out of co-occurrence clustering, as were four to six repertoires with anomalous nucleotide sharing. In its TCRdb copy, this immuneACCESS table keeps in-frame sequences only and misses some clones. Where compared with another copy, unresolved V genes explain less than half of these, and the others have no known cause. V and J calls plus clone size are reproduced from that table; the DNA served to infer D and trimming. Here the sample has some 90,000 clones; about three quarters occur a single time. About 1.5% of the sample rests with the top ten.

The CDR3 measures 15 amino acids from cysteine to phenylalanine. Only the CDR3 DNA is retained, 45 bases long and in frame from the first base. The CDR1 and CDR2 encoded by the germline V gene are MRHNA and SNTAGT. The V end loses 5 bases and the J end loses 2 bases, and a stretch of 14 bases separates them. The cohort comprised approximately 700 healthy bone marrow donors. At the time of sampling, every cohort member was nominally healthy, though immune exposures that went unrecorded were likely present. The donor was CMV seronegative and was included in the group of a few hundred seronegative cohort members. Each donor provided a peripheral blood sample, and peripheral blood mononuclear cells were used for TCR beta sequencing. Genomic DNA was extracted from the blood cell samples with the Qiagen DNeasy Blood Extraction Kit. Turning to this clone: Its binding antigen is unknown. One base away there is no much larger clone; base qualities are not given.

The sequence is built from TRBV6-4 and TRBJ2-3; possibly the D gene is TRBD2, per 6 matching bases. Sequencing input: PBMCs. This sequence originates from a man aged 35 to 55 in good health and CMV-seronegative. The nucleotide sequence reads as follows: TGTGCCAGCAGTCCTTTCGCTAGCGACACAGATACGCAGTATTTT. It translates to CASSPFASDTDTQYF.